These T cell receptor beta chains were read from a single sample in a study of Graves' ophthalmopathy and Graves' hyperthyroidism. TCRdb re-derived calls from the multiplex PCR reads in MiXCR, one entry per CDR3 protein. The repertoire holds 350,000 to 450,000 distinct CDR3 sequences, with 20% to 25% as singletons. The sample comprised peripheral blood. Receptor source: a young woman with stable Graves' hyperthyroidism. The CDR3 runs from the conserved cysteine through the conserved F or W. The D gene is left open where the match is weak. Clone size is not always given. Where it is, it says once, few, many or a class for expanded clones.

. TRBJ1-1 TRBV20-1 . TGCAGTGCTTCCCAGACTGAAGCTTTCTTT CSASQTEAFF
many TRBJ1-2 TRBV20-1 . TGCAGTGCTGGGACAAACTATGGCTACACCTTC CSAGTNYGYTF
. TRBJ2-7 TRBV5-4 TRBD2 TGTGCCAGCAGCCCGGGAGTAGCGGGAAGGGAGCAGTACTTC CASSPGVAGREQYF
many TRBJ1-2 TRBV6-1 . TGTGCCAGCAGTGAAGCTCGCTGGGCCCTGGACCATGGCTACACCTTC CASSEARWALDHGYTF
many TRBJ1-1 TRBV6-5 . TGTGCCAGCAGTTACTCGAGCAGGGTGGGTACTGAAGCTTTCTTT CASSYSSRVGTEAFF
many TRBJ2-7 TRBV6-2/TRBV6-3 . TGTGCCAGCAGTTACTCGTCAGGGGTCGACGAGCAGTACTTC CASSYSSGVDEQYF
many TRBJ2-7 TRBV5-1 TRBD2 TGCGCCAGCAGGTGGGCTAGCGGAACCTACGAGCAGTACTTC CASRWASGTYEQYF
. TRBJ2-5 TRBV12-3/TRBV12-4 . TGTGCCAGCAGTTTTTATGGCAGAAAAGAGACCCAGTACTTC CASSFYGRKETQYF
many TRBJ1-2 TRBV10-3 TRBD1 TGTGCCGTCGGGACAGGGGACTTCCCCGCGTATGGCTACACCTTC CAVGTGDFPAYGYTF
many TRBJ2-5 TRBV19 . TGTGCCAGTAGTATGTTGGGACTGCCCCCGCCGCAAGAGACCCAGTACTTC CASSMLGLPPPQETQYF
many TRBJ2-7 TRBV7-6 . TGTGCCAGCAGCTTAGGGGATAGACATCTCGGTTGGTACGAGCAGTACTTC CASSLGDRHLGWYEQYF
. TRBJ1-1 TRBV28 . TGTGCCAGTCATCCCGATCGGGGATTAAACACTGAAGCTTTCTTT CASHPDRGLNTEAFF
many TRBJ2-5 TRBV6-2/TRBV6-3 . TGTGCCAGCAGTTACCGGGACTTAGGAGAGACCCAGTACTTC CASSYRDLGETQYF
. TRBJ2-5 TRBV7-2 . TGTGCCAGCAGCTACATACCGAGGGAGACCCAGTACTTC CASSYIPRETQYF
many TRBJ2-7 TRBV12-3/TRBV12-4 . TGTGCCAGCAGTCATAACTACGAGCAGTACTTC CASSHNYEQYF
. TRBJ2-2 TRBV20-1 TRBD1 TGCAGTGCTAGAACTTCAGGGGGCGGTTCCGGGGAGCTGTTTTTT CSARTSGGGSGELFF
few TRBJ1-5 TRBV27 TRBD1 TGTGCCAGCAGTCCGGACAGGGCGACCAAGCCCCAGCATTTT CASSPDRATKPQHF
many TRBJ2-5 TRBV28 TRBD2 TGTGCCAGCAGTTTGATAGCGGGAGGGATGGAGACCCAGTACTTC CASSLIAGGMETQYF
. TRBJ1-1 TRBV12-3/TRBV12-4 . TGTGCCAGCAGTTTATTGTCGGGAGAGAACACTGAAGCTTTCTTT CASSLLSGENTEAFF
many TRBJ2-7 TRBV10-2 TRBD2 TGCGCCAGCAGTGATTCGGCGGCTAGCGGGAAAATCGAGCAGTACTTC CASSDSAASGKIEQYF
many TRBJ2-5 TRBV25-1 TRBD2 TGTGCCAGCAGTGATAGCGGGCAAAAAAGCGGGAGTGAGACCCAGTACTTC CASSDSGQKSGSETQYF
many TRBJ2-7 TRBV4-1 TRBD2 TGCGCCAGCAGCCAAGATGGGCAGATGGGACTAGCGGGAGGCTCCTACGAGCAGTACTTC CASSQDGQMGLAGGSYEQYF
few TRBJ2-5 TRBV28 TRBD1 TGTGCCAGCAGTGCCGTTAGTGATGACAGGGGGCTGGAGACCCAGTACTTC CASSAVSDDRGLETQYF
many TRBJ1-2 TRBV19 . TGTGCCAGTAGTACCCAGCACACGACGGAGTATGGCTACACCTTC CASSTQHTTEYGYTF
many TRBJ2-5 TRBV29-1 TRBD2 TGCAGCGTCGCGGGGCGGGAGGACCAACCGGGGCAAGAGACCCAGTACTTC CSVAGREDQPGQETQYF
once TRBJ1-5 TRBV20-1 . TGCAGTGCTAGAGACGTGGGGCCTTATAGCAATCAGCCCCAGCATTTT CSARDVGPYSNQPQHF
many TRBJ1-1 TRBV11-2 . TGTGCCAGCAGCTTCGTTCAGGGGCACACTGAAGCTTTCTTT CASSFVQGHTEAFF
many TRBJ1-5 TRBV5-1 . TGCGCCAGCAGCTTGGGACATGAGAATCAGCCCCAGCATTTT CASSLGHENQPQHF
many TRBJ2-7 TRBV20-1 . TGCAGTGCTAGAGATCTGCGGTCAAGCTCCTACGAGCAGTACTTC CSARDLRSSSYEQYF
many TRBJ2-7 TRBV6-5 . TGTGCCAGCAGTTATAACAGGGTAAAGTACGAGCAGTACTTC CASSYNRVKYEQYF
many TRBJ2-7 TRBV18 . TGTGCCAGCTCACCACAAACTTTCTCCTACGAGCAGTACTTC CASSPQTFSYEQYF
many TRBJ2-7 TRBV20-1 . TGCAGTGCTAGGGGGCAGGTGAACACCTACGAGCAGTACTTC CSARGQVNTYEQYF
many TRBJ2-7 TRBV7-3 . TGTGCCAGCCGACTGTTCTCCTACGAGCAGTACTTC CASRLFSYEQYF
many TRBJ1-6 TRBV30 . TGTGCCTCCACCGGTTGGCAGGGGCATTCACCCCTCCACTTT CASTGWQGHSPLHF
many TRBJ2-7 TRBV7-9 TRBD1 TGTGCCAGCAGCCCTAGCCCTGTGGGACAGGGAACCTCCTACGAGCAGTACTTC CASSPSPVGQGTSYEQYF
many TRBJ2-7 TRBV4-2 TRBD1 TGTGCCAGCAGGGTCGGGACAGGCGTCTACGAGCAGTACTTC CASRVGTGVYEQYF
many TRBJ2-7 TRBV20-1 . TGCAGTGCTAGAGAAGGGAACTACGAGCGGTACTTC CSAREGNYERYF
many TRBJ1-2 TRBV27 TRBD1 TGTGCCAGCAGGGGACAGACCGACTATGGCTACACCTTC CASRGQTDYGYTF
many TRBJ2-5 TRBV20-1 . TGCAGTGCTAGAGATCTCATCTTTGCGGGGCAAGAGACCCAGTACTTC CSARDLIFAGQETQYF